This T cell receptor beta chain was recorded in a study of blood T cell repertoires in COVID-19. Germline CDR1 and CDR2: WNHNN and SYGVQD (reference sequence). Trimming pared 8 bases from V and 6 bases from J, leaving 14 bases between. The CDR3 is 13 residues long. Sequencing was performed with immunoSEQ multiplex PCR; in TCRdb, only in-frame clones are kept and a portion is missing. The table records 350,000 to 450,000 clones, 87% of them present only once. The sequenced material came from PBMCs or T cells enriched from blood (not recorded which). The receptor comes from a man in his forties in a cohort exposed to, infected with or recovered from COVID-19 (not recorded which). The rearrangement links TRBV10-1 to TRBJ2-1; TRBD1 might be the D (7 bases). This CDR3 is CASSRQGGNEQFF. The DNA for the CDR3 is TGCGCCAGCTCCCGGCAGGGGGGCAATGAGCAGTTCTTC.